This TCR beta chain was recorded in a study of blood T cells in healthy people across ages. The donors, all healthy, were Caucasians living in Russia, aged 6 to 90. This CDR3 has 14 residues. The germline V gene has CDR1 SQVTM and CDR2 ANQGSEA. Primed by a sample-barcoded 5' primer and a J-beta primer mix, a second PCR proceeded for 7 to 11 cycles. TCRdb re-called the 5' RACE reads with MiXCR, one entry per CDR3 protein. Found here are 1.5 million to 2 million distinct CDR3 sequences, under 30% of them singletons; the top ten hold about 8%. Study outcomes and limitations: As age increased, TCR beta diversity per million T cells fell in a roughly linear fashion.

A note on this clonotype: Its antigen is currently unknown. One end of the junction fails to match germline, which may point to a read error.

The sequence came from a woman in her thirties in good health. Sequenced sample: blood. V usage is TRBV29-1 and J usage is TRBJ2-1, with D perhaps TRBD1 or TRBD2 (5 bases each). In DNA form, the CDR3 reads TGCAGCGTTCGTGCAGGGAGCTCCTACAATGGGCAGTTCTTC. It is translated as CSVRAGSSYNGQFF.